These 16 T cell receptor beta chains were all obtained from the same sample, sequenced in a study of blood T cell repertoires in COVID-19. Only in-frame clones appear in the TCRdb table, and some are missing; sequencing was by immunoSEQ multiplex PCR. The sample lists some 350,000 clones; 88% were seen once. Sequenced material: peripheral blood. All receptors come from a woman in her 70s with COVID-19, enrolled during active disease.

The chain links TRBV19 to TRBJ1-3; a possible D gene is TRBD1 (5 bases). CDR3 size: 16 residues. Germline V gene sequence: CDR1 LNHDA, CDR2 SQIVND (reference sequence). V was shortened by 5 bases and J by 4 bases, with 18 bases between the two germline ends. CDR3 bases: TGTGCCAGTAGTCGCGGGGCGGTATCCATCGGAAACACCATATATTTT. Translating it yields CASSRGAVSIGNTIYF.

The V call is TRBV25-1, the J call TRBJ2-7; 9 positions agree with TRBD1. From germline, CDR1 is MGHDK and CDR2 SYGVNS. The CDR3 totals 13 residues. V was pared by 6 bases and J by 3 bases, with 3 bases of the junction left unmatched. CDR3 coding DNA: TGTGCCAGCAGGGACAGGGGATTCTACGAGCAGTACTTC. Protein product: CASRDRGFYEQYF.

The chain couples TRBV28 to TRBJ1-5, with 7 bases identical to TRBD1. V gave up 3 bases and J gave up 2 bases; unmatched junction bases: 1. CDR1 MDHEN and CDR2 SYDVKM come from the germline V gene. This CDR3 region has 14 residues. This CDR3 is CASSFTGGNQPQHF. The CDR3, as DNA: TGTGCCAGCAGTTTTACAGGGGGCAATCAGCCCCAGCATTTT.

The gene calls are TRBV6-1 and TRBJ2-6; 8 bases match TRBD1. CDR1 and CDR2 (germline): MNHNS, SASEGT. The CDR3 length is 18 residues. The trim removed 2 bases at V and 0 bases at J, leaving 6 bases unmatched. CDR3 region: CASSERGQESSGANVLTF. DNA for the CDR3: TGTGCCAGCAGTGAAAGGGGACAGGAAAGCTCTGGGGCCAACGTCCTGACTTTC.

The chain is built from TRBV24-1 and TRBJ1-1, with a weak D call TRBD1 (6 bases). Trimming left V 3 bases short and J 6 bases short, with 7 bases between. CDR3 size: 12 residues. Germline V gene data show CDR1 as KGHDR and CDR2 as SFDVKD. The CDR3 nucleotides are TGTGCCACCAGTGATGAGGGGGCTGAAGCTTTCTTT. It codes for CATSDEGAEAFF.

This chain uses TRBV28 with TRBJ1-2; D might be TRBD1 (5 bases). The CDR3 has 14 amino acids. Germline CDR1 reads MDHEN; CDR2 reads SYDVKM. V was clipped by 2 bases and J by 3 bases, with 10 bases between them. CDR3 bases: TGTGCCAGCAGTTTACCGGGGGGGGACTATGGCTACACCTTC. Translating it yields CASSLPGGDYGYTF.

DNA of the CDR3: TGTGCCAGCAGTTACGGGGGCCCTAGCACAGATACGCAGTATTTT. It yields the protein CASSYGGPSTDTQYF. The V and J genes are TRBV6-2 or TRBV6-3 and TRBJ2-3; tentatively, D is TRBD1 (6 bases). This CDR3 is 15 amino acids long. Germline CDR1 reads MNHEY; CDR2 reads SVGEGT. V dropped 2 bases and J dropped 0 bases, with 9 bases sitting between them.

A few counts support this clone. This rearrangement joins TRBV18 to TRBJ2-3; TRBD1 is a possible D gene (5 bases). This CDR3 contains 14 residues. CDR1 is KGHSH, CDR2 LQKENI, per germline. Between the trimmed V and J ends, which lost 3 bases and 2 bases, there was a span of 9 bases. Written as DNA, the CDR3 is TGTGCCAGCTCACCGGACACCTTCACAGATACGCAGTATTTT. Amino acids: CASSPDTFTDTQYF.

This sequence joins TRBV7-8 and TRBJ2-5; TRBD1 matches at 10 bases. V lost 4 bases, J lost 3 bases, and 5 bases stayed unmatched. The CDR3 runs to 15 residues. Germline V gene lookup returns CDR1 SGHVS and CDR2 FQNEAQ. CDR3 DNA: TGTGCCAGCAGCTCACGGACAGGGGGTAAAGAGACCCAGTACTTC. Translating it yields CASSSRTGGKETQYF.

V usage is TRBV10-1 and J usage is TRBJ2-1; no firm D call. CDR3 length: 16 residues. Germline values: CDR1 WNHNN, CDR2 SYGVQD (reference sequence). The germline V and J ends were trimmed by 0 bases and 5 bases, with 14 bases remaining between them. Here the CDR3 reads CASSESSWRRDNEQFF. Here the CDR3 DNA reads TGCGCCAGCAGTGAGTCGAGTTGGCGGAGAGACAATGAGCAGTTCTTC.

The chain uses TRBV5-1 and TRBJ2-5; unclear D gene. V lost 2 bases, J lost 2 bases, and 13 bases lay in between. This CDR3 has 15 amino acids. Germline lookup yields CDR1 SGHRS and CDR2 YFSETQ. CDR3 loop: CASSFTPGIQETQYF. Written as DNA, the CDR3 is TGCGCCAGCAGCTTTACCCCGGGTATACAAGAGACCCAGTACTTC.

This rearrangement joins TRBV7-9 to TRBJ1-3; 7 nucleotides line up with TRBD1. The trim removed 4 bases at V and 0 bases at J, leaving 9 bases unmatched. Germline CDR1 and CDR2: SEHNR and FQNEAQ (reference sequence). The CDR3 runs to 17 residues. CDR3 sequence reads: CASSSIGTADSGNTIYF. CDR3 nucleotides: TGTGCCAGCAGCTCCATCGGGACAGCGGACTCTGGAAACACCATATATTTT. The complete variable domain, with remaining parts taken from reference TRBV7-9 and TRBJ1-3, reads DTGVSQNPRHKITKRGQNVTFRCDPISEHNRLYWYRQTLGQGPEFLTYFQNEAQLEKSRLLSDRFSAERPKGSFSTLEIQRTEQGDSAMYLCASSSIGTADSGNTIYFGEGSWLTVV.

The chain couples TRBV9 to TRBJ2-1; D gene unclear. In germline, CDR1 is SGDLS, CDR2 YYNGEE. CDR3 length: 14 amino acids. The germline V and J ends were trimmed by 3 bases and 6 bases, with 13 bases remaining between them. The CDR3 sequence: CASSAGIVSNEQFF. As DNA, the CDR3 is TGTGCCAGCAGCGCGGGTATAGTTAGCAATGAGCAGTTCTTC.

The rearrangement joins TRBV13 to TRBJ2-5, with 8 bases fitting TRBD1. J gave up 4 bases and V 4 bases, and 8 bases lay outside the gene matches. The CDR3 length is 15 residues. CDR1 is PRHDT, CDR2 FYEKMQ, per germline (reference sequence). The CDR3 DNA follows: TGTGCCAGCAGCTCCGGAGACAGGGGTGGAGAGACCCAGTACTTC. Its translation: CASSSGDRGGETQYF.

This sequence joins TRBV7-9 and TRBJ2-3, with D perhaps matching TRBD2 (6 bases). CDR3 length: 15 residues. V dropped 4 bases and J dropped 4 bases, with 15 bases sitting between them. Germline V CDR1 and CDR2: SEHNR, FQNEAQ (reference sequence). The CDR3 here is CASSYRDSGADTQYF. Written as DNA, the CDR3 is TGTGCCAGCAGCTACCGGGACTCGGGGGCAGATACGCAGTATTTT.

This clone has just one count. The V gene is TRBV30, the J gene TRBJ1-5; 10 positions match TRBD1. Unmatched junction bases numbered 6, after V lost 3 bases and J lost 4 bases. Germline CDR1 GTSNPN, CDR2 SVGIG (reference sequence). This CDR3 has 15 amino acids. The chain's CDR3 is CAWSGGTGENQPQHF. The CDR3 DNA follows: TGTGCCTGGAGCGGCGGGACAGGGGAGAATCAGCCCCAGCATTTT.